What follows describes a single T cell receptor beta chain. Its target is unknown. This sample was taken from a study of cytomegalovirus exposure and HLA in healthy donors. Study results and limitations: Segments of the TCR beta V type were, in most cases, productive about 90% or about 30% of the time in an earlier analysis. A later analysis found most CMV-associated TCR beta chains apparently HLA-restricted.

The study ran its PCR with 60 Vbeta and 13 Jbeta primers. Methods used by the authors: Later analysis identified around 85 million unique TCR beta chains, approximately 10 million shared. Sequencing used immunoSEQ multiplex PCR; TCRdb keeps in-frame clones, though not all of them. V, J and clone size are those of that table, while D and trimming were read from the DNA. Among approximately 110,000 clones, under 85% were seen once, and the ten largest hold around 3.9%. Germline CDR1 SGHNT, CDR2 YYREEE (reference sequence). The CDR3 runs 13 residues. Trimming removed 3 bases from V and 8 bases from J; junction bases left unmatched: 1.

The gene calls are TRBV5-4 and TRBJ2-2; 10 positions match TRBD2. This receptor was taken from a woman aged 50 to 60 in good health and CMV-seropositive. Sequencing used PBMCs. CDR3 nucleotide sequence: TGTGCCAGCAGCTCGGGACTAGCGGGGGAGCTGTTTTTT. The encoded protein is CASSSGLAGELFF.